Described below is a single T cell receptor beta chain sequence and its context. The ends were cut back, 4 bases at V and 4 bases at J, with 16 bases in the middle. The CDR3 is made up of 14 amino acids. Looked up from germline, CDR1 is SQVTM and CDR2 is ANQGSEA. The data stem from a study of blood T cell repertoires in COVID-19. Study-wide context: Specimens from acute and convalescent COVID-19 originated in the United States, Italy and Spain. PBMCs, B-cell-depleted T cells, or T cells were the source of the cDNA or gDNA that made up the material.

Authors' methods: Counts of nucleated cells, estimated from reference gene primer amplification, were obtained. TCRdb keeps only in-frame clones here, not all; method: immunoSEQ multiplex PCR. The V and J calls and clone size are taken from that table; D and trimming were inferred from the DNA. The sample comprises about 260,000 clones, 88% of which are singletons, and 10% to 12% rests with the top ten. In Seattle, patients joined the study during active infection and were tracked longitudinally. This TCR was sampled from a woman in her twenties or thirties with COVID-19, enrolled during active disease. Sequenced input: peripheral blood. V is TRBV29-1 and J is TRBJ1-1; a possible D gene is TRBD1 (5 bases). The CDR3 nucleotides read TGCAGCGTTGTATCTCTGGGGGAGGGCACTGAAGCTTTCTTT. It is translated as CSVVSLGEGTEAFF. Variable domain in full (rest from reference TRBV29-1 and TRBJ1-1): SAVISQKPSRDICQRGTSLTIQCQVDSQVTMMFWYRQQPGQSLTLIATANQGSEATYESGFVIDKFPISRPNLTFSTLTVSNMSPEDSSIYLCSVVSLGEGTEAFFGQGTRLTVV.